Listed below are T cell receptor beta chains from one sample, sequenced in a study of blood T cell repertoires in COVID-19. The data were produced by immunoSEQ multiplex PCR, yet TCRdb's version contains in-frame clones alone and is incomplete. The data contain approximately 180,000 clones, under 85% of them singletons. Sequencing input: peripheral blood. The source is a woman of 80 years or more with acute or convalescent COVID-19. CDR3s include the opening cysteine and the closing phenylalanine or tryptophan. The D gene is left open where the match is weak. Clone size is not always given. Where it is, it says once, few, many or a class for expanded clones.

cdr3_aa cdr3_nt v_call d_call j_call clone_size
CASSPDSNQPQHF TGTGCCAGCAGTCCCGACAGTAATCAGCCCCAGCATTTT TRBV14 . TRBJ1-5 .
CASSYDGSGDYGYTF TGTGCCAGCAGTTACGACGGTAGCGGTGACTATGGCTACACCTTC TRBV6-5 . TRBJ1-2 .
CASSYSSQGGTEAFF TGTGCCAGCAGTTACTCGAGTCAGGGCGGCACTGAAGCTTTCTTT TRBV6-5 . TRBJ1-1 .
CASSLDRPGLAQDEQYF TGTGCCAGCAGCCTTGATCGACCGGGACTAGCCCAGGACGAGCAGTACTTC TRBV7-2 TRBD2 TRBJ2-7 .
CASSPQRGGAGDTQYF TGTGCCAGCAGCCCCCAACGCGGGGGGGCCGGAGATACGCAGTATTTT TRBV5-4 TRBD2 TRBJ2-3 .
CAWSKGGGEQFF TGTGCCTGGAGCAAGGGGGGGGGTGAGCAGTTCTTC TRBV30 . TRBJ2-1 .
CASSTGLYEQYF TGCGCCAGCAGCACGGGACTCTACGAGCAGTACTTC TRBV5-1 . TRBJ2-7 .
CATTDREKLTEAFF TGTGCCACCACCGACAGGGAGAAACTCACTGAAGCTTTCTTT TRBV6-5 TRBD1 TRBJ1-1 .
CATSAGLAGRAGTQYF TGTGCCACCAGTGCCGGACTAGCGGGACGGGCGGGTACGCAGTATTTT TRBV24-1 TRBD2 TRBJ2-3 .
CASSDGGSPPNEQFF TGTGCCAGTAGTGACGGCGGCTCTCCCCCCAATGAGCAGTTCTTC TRBV19 . TRBJ2-1 few